The clone carrying this T cell receptor (beta chain) came up many times. TCR beta CDR3 regions were amplified from RNA transcripts. RT-PCR was first run with HTBI primers, then multiplex PCR in a second round. TCRdb re-called the multiplex PCR reads with MiXCR, one entry per CDR3 protein. The sample comprises 350,000 to 400,000 distinct CDR3 sequences, approximately 20% of which are singletons, and 1.5% to 2% rests with the top ten. The data were taken from a study of Graves' ophthalmopathy and Graves' hyperthyroidism. Germline V gives CDR1 LGHNA, CDR2 YSLEER. Trimming cost V 6 bases and J 2 bases; bases outside gene matches: 10. This CDR3 is built from 15 residues.

The gene calls are TRBV4-3 and TRBJ2-7; 7 bases align to TRBD2. The sequenced sample was peripheral blood. The sequence derives from a woman under 30 with Graves' ophthalmopathy. CDR3 protein: CASRPTLGLAYEQYF. CDR3 bases: TGCGCCAGCAGACCCACACTCGGACTAGCCTACGAGCAGTACTTC.